The following is a T cell receptor (beta chain) sequence with its context. MiXCR, run by TCRdb on the 5' RACE reads, gives a single entry per CDR3 protein. The sample lists about 52,000 distinct CDR3 sequences; approximately 6.6% were seen once. The CDR3 length is 16 residues. Trimming pared 1 base from V and 1 base from J, leaving 13 bases between. Looked up from germline, CDR1 is MGHRA and CDR2 is YSYEKL. The data were obtained in a study of T cells after yellow fever vaccination. This receptor was identified in a man aged 18 to 29 who received the YFV17D yellow fever vaccine. V and J are TRBV4-1 and TRBJ1-1; D is ambiguous. The starting material was CD8+ T cells not binding an NS4B(214-222) dextramer, sorted from PBMCs, obtained 45 days after the first yellow fever vaccination. In nucleotides, the CDR3 is TGCGCCAGCAGCCAAGGCGCCGGCGCACGGAACACTGAAGCTTTCTTT. It is translated as CASSQGAGARNTEAFF.